Listed below are T cell receptor beta chains from one sample, sequenced in a study of T cell changes during pregnancy in multiple sclerosis. Clones were read by immunoSEQ multiplex PCR, and TCRdb kept only the in-frame ones, dropping some. The sample carries 55,000 to 65,000 clones, about 91% recorded once. Sequencing used peripheral blood, obtained in the first trimester of pregnancy. All receptors come from a female donor with multiple sclerosis, enrolled in a pregnancy study. Each CDR3 is given with its conserved first and last residue.

>TRBV4-1
CASSQDRWGAGGPDTQYF
>TRBV29-1
CSVALAGQETQYF
>TRBV10-3
CATREDRGRNEQFF
>TRBV15
CATSGGGGAFSGELFF
>TRBV29-1
CSVVDLSQETQYF
>TRBV30
CACPGGLGAGNTIYF
>TRBV5-4
CASRGGGISEQYF
>TRBV6-1
CASSQGFPGNTIYF
>TRBV7-2
CASSYPGTAHEKLFF
>TRBV9
CASSPGGAWEKLFF
>TRBV5-4
CASSSTGTNEKLFF
>TRBV11-1
CASSERSRDSNYGYTF
>TRBV4-3
CASSQDRQGTTTNEKLFF
>TRBV4-3
CASSLYTGGPAGELFF
>TRBV6-1
CASSERGGVRADTQYF
>TRBV7-9
CASSLAGGGGYTF
>TRBV5-5
CASSFYHSQGGTEAFF
>TRBV6-1
CASSVGSVWGPTQETQYF
>TRBV7-2
CASSSRLSTDTQYF
>TRBV14
CASSPRRAPGSGYTF
>TRBV19
CASTGQVSRQPQHF
>TRBV9
CASSAGRTGNSPLHF
>TRBV5-1
CASSLQPNYGYTF
>TRBV5-1
CASSLAVAGFPDTQYF
>TRBV6-5
CASSYSSGSGNTIYF
>TRBV6-5
CASSYFWDRGSGGYTF
>TRBV7-3
CASSLSGGAYNEQFF
>TRBV27
CASSYRGSQIYF
>TRBV9
CASSPGQRQIYGYTF
>TRBV14
CASSSNSNQPQHF
>TRBV7-2
CASSFSGQGGWQPQHF
>TRBV14
CASSRTGGAGANVLTF
>TRBV15
CATSTRTDNEKLFF
>TRBV27
CASSLSRQGTEAFF
>TRBV19
CASSPGTGGVKTQYF
>TRBV6-5
CASSAEAEQYF
>TRBV5-6
CASSLATAGEETQYF
>TRBV6-5
CASSYSGRRGQDEQFF
>TRBV6-1
CASSPGIPYEQYF
>TRBV28
CASSLRDSPIGAFF
>TRBV11-1
CASSLGLGPSGQGNYGYTF
>TRBV9
CASSAAAGQGAAGNTIYF
>TRBV5-4
CASSLAGGRETQYF
>TRBV30
CAWSVSSVNTEAFF
>TRBV5-4
CASSLGGPIKNIQYF
>TRBV7-8
CASSLGTVQETQYF
>TRBV5-1
CASSFLETQYF
>TRBV6-4
CASSETVRGQAPEAFF
>TRBV7-9
CASSLGRGQGAMEQYF
>TRBV7-6
CASSVGTGSGYTF
>TRBV29-1
CSVRFQNTEAFF
>TRBV19
CASSIGGVTGELFF
>TRBV5-4
CASSFPTSNEQFF
>TRBV18
CASSLQGATGELFF
>TRBV9
CASSGGAGFSSYNEQFF
>TRBV7-3
CASSSGRGGPIQETQYF
>TRBV6-5
CASSYYGQGSDTQYF
>TRBV30
CAWSRDSVTGELFF
>TRBV12-5
CASALLSTGLSEQYF